This T cell receptor beta chain stems from a study of identical twins. Study-wide findings and caveats: Not following the same donors, the study drew its conclusions from cross-sectional statistical analysis.

This clonotype was seen a few times. Antigen specificity is unknown. cDNA carried unique molecular identifiers, and a universal primer site was added by template switching. TCRdb recomputed calls from the 5' RACE reads with MiXCR, one row per CDR3 protein. The sample holds around 250,000 distinct CDR3 sequences, 10% to 15% seen once. The length of the CDR3 is 11 residues. Between the trimmed V and J ends, which lost 3 bases and 7 bases, there was a span of 4 bases. Per germline, CDR1 MNHNS and CDR2 SASEGT. These data also featured in a second study, about yellow fever vaccine responses in identical twins.

This sequence joins TRBV6-1 and TRBJ1-5, with no clear D. This TCR derives from a young woman in good health. Sequencing was carried out using memory (CD45RO+) T cells sorted from blood. Written as DNA, the CDR3 is TGTGCCAGCAGTGATATACAGCCCCAGCATTTT. As protein: CASSDIQPQHF.